This T cell receptor beta chain stems from a study of breast tumors, draining lymph nodes, adjacent tissues. The CDR3 contains 11 residues. In germline, CDR1 is GTSNPN, CDR2 SVGIG (reference sequence). Concerning this clonotype itself: Its antigen is currently unknown. This clone may be a read error of a much larger clone one base away.

Study-wide results and limits: The lymph node origin of tumor T cells was framed as consistent with a hypothesis, not demonstrated.

One entry per CDR3 protein results from TCRdb running MiXCR on the multiplex PCR reads. Of 20,000 to 25,000 distinct CDR3 sequences listed, about 61% are singletons. The V gene is TRBV30, the J gene TRBJ1-1; unclear D gene. Sequencing was carried out using tumor-adjacent breast tissue. The sequence came from a female donor with breast cancer. Some clones in this sample may be carry-over from other donors' samples. The CDR3 protein is CTWSTAREAFF. The CDR3 DNA sequence: TGTACCTGGAGCACCGCACGTGAAGCTTTCTTT.